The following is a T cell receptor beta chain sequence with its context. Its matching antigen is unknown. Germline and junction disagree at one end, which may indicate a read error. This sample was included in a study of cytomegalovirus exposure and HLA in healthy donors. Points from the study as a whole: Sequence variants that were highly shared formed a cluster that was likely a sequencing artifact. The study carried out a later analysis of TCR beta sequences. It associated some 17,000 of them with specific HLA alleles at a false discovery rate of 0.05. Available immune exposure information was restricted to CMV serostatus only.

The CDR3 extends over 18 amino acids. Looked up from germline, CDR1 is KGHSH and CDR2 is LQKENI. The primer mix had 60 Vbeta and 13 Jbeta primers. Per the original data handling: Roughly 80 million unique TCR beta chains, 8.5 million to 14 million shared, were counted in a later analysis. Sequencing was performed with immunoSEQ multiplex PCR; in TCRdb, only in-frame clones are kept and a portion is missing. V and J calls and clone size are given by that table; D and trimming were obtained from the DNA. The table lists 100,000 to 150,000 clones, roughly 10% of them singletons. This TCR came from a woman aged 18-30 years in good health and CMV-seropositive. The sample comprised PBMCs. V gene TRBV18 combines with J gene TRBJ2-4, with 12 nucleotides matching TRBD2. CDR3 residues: CASSPLAGGGAAKNIQYF. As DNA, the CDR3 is TGTGCCAGCTCCCCACTAGCGGGAGGAGGTGCAGCCAAAAACATTCAGTACTTC.